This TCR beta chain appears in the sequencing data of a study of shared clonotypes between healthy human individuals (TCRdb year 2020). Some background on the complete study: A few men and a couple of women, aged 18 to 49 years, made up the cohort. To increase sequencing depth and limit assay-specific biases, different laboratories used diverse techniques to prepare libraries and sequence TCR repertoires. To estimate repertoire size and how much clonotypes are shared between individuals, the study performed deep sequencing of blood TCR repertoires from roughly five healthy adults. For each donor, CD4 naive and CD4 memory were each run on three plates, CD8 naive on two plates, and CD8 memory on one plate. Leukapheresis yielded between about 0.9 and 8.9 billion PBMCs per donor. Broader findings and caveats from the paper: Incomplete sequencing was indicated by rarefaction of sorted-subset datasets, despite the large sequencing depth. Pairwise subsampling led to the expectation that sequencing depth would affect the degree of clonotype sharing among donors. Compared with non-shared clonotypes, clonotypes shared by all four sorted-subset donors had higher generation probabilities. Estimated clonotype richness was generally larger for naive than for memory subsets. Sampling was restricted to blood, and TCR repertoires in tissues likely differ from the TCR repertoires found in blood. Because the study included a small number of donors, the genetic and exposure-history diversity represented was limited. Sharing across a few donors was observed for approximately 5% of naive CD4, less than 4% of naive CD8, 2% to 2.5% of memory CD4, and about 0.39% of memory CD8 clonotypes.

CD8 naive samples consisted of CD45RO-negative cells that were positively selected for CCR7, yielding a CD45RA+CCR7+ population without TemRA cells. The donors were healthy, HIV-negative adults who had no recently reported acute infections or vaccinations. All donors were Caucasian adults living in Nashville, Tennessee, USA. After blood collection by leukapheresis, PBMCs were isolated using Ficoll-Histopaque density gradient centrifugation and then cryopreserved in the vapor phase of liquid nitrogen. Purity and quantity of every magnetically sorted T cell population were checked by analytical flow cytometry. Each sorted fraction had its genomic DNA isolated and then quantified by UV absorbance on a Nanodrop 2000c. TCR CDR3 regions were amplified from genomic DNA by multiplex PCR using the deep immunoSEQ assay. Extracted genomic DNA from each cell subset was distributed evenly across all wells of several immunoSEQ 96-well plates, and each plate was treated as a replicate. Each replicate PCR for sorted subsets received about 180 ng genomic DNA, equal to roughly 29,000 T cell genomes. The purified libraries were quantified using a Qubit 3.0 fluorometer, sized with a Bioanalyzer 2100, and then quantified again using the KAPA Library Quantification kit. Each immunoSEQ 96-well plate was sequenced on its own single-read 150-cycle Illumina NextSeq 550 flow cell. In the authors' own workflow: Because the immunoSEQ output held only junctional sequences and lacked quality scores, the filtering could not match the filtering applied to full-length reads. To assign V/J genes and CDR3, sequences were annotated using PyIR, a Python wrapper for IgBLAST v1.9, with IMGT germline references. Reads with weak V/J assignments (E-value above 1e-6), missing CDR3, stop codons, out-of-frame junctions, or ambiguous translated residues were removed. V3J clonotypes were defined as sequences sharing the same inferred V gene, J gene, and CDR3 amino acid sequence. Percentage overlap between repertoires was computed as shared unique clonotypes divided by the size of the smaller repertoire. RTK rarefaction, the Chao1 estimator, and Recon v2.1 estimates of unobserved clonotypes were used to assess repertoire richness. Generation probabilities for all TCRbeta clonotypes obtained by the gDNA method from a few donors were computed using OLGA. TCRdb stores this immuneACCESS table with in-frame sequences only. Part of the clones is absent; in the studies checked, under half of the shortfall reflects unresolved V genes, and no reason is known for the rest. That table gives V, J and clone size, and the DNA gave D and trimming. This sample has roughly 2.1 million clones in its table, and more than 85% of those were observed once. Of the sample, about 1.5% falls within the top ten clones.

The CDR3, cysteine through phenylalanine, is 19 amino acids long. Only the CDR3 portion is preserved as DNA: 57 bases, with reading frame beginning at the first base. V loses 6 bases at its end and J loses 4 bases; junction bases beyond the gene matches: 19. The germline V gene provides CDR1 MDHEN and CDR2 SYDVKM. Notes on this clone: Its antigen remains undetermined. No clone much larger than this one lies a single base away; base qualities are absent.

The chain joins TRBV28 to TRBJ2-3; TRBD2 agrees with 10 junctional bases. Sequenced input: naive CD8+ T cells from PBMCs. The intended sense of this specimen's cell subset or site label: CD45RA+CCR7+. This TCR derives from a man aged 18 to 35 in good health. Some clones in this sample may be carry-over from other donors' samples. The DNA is TGTGCCAGCAGCCGGTCTGTCACTAGCGGGATCGCGAGGGCAGATACGCAGTATTTT. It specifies CASSRSVTSGIARADTQYF. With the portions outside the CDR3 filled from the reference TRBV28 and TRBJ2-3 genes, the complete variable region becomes DVKVTQSSRYLVKRTGEKVFLECVQDMDHENMFWYRQDPGLGLRLIYFSYDVKMKEKGDIPEGYSVSREKKERFSLILESASTNQTSMYLCASSRSVTSGIARADTQYFGPGTRLTVL.